This T cell receptor (beta chain) originates from a study of blood T cells in healthy people across ages (dated by TCRdb to the mid-2010s). Regarding the research as a whole: In model experiments, template switching captured about one uniquely barcoded TCR beta cDNA molecule for every two T cells. Using the same blood draw, the study looked at two additional independent replicas of 1 million unique cDNA reads for two donors, one aged 18 to 30 and the other aged 80 or older. Donors were grouped into four age groups: young (average approximately 15 years), middle-aged (around 39), aged (around 62) and long-lived (82). Age-related changes in TCR beta repertoire diversity were measured in the study by deep sequencing normalized with unique cDNA molecular identifiers. Donors of different ages were randomly distributed across sequencing lanes to avoid experimental bias. The study at large found these results: Bulk unsorted PBMC profiling prevented conclusive comparison of naive and antigen-experienced compartments. A strong correlation was found between observed TCR beta diversity and the percentage of naive T cells measured by flow cytometry. Estimates of total diversity from one million sequenced T cells were regarded as lower bounds and underestimates. Observed TCR beta diversity per million T cells fell roughly linearly with age, and a significant reduction was already apparent by age approximately 40. The CMV infection status of donors was not known, potentially confounding age-related changes in expanded clonotypes. Compared with the aged group, the long-lived group had more naive CD4+ T cells, fewer expanded clones and increased TCR diversity, suggesting age selection.

In the germline V gene, CDR1 corresponds to SGHTA and CDR2 to FQGTGA. Including the terminal cysteine and phenylalanine, the CDR3 comprises 17 residues. This entry keeps only the CDR3 DNA: 51 bases, framed from base 1. V drops 4 bases and J drops 6 bases, leaving 22 bases in between. This clonotype was seen a few times. It has no known antigen specificity. No base quality values were provided; no much bigger clone lies one nucleotide off. The library was built by means of 5' RACE. Reads for this sample came from an Illumina HiSeq 2500. The second PCR ran for about 7 to 11 cycles and used a J-beta primer mix along with a sample-barcoded 5' primer. A unique molecular identifier was introduced onto each TCR beta cDNA molecule by a template-switch 5' adaptor carrying 12 random nucleotides. At least 2.5 million CDR3-containing paired-end reads were obtained from each sample. The Mint cDNA synthesis kit, primed by a TRBC-specific oligonucleotide, was used to synthesize first-strand cDNA from all RNA. All cDNA was treated with uracil-DNA glycosylase and then went through a first 18-cycle PCR with the universal primers M1SS and BC2_uni_R. The study's own analysis went as follows. Each sample was normalized by randomly selecting 1 million high-quality reads, each carrying a distinct molecular identifier. Reads sharing molecular identifiers were discarded rather than binned into consensus sequences. CDR3 identification, clonotype clustering and error correction used MiTCR with a Q25 quality threshold and the strictest error-elimination algorithm. A nonparametric unseen species model with Euler transformation was used to estimate lower-bound total TCR beta diversity. The public sequencing data were trimmed at Q25 with fastp and processed into clonotypes with MiXCR by TCRdb, which kept only in-frame beta chains. Each CDR3 protein gets just one entry, which takes the most common genes and DNA from the rows behind it. The V and J calls were not made by the authors but by TCRdb's processing. In this sample the table shows roughly 2 million distinct CDR3 sequences, around 50% of which occur a single time. The ten largest clones represent approximately 2.1% of the sample.

The approximately 39 donors, aged roughly 6 to 95 years, were systemically healthy Caucasian individuals from Russia. Each donor gave approximately 9.3 milliliters of peripheral blood, collected into EDTA-treated Vacutainer tubes. PBMCs were isolated by Ficoll-Paque density-gradient centrifugation, with at least 6 million obtained per sample. Trizol reagent was used to extract total RNA from PBMCs, with at least 5.5 micrograms per sample. Naive CD45RAhigh/CD27high T cell percentages were measured by flow cytometry on a PBMC aliquot from every donor. The chain is encoded by TRBV7-3 joined to TRBJ2-1, with a tentative D call of TRBD1 or TRBD2, each matching 5 bases. Sequences were obtained from blood. The TCR sequence derives from a woman in her forties in good health. The CDR3 protein: CASSSIGSGRPFNEQFF. The bases read TGTGCCAGCAGCTCGATCGGCTCGGGACGCCCGTTCAATGAGCAGTTCTTC.